Sequencing of this T cell receptor (beta chain) was carried out in a study of T cell changes during pregnancy in multiple sclerosis. Libraries were prepared by immunoSEQ multiplex PCR; TCRdb keeps only in-frame clonotypes and omits some of them. The profile shows approximately 89,000 clones, 94% of them singletons. CDR1 and CDR2 from the germline V gene are DFQATT and SNEGSKA (reference sequence). This CDR3 is 11 amino acids long. V lost 4 bases and J lost 10; bases outside the gene matches: 4. The chain carries TRBV20-1 and TRBJ2-1; TRBD2 matches 7 bases. This material consisted of peripheral blood, taken in the third trimester of pregnancy. The TCR sequence derives from a female donor with multiple sclerosis, enrolled in a pregnancy study. DNA for the CDR3: TGCAGTGCTACTAAGGGAGGGGAGCAGTTCTTC. Its protein product is CSATKGGEQFF.